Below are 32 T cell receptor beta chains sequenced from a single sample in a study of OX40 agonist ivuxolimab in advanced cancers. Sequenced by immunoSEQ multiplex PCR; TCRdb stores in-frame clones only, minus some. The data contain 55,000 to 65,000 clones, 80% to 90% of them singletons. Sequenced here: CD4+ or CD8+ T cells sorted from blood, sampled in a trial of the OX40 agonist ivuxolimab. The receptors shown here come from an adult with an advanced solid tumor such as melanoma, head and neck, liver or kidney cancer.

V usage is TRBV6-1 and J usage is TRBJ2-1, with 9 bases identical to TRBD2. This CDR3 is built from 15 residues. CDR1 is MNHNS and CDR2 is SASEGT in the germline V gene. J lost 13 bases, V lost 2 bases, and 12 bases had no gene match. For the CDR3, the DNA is TGTGCCAGCAGTGAAACGGTTGGGCTAGCGGGGAAACAGTTCTTC. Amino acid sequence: CASSETVGLAGKQFF.

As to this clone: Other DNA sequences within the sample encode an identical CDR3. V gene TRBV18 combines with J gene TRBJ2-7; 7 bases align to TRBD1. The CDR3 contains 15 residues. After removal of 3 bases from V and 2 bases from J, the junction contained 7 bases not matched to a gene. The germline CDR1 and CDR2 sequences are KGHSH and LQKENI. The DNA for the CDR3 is TGTGCCAGCTCACCCCCTCAGGGGGAGACCTACGAGCAGTACTTC. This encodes CASSPPQGETYEQYF.

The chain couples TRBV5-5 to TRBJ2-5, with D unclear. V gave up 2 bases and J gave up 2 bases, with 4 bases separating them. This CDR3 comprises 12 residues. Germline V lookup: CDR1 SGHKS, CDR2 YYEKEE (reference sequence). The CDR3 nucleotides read TGTGCCAGCAGCTTTGGTCAAGAGACCCAGTACTTC. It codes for CASSFGQETQYF.

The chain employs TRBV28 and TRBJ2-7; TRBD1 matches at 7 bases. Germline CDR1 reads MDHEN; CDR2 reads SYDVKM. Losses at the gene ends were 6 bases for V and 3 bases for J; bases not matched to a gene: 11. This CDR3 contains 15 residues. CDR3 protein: CASREGNRGGYEQYF. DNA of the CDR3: TGTGCCAGCAGGGAAGGGAACAGGGGCGGCTACGAGCAGTACTTC.

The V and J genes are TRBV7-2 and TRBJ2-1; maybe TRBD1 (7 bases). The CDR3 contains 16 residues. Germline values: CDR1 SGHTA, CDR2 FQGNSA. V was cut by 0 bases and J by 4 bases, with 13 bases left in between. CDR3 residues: CASSLAGGQSYNEQFF. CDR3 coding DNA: TGTGCCAGCAGCTTAGCCGGGGGACAGAGTTACAATGAGCAGTTCTTC.

The CDR3 DNA reads as TGTGCCAGCAGTCCGGAGTACTCTGGAAACACCATATATTTT. Translation: CASSPEYSGNTIYF. The rearrangement joins TRBV6-5 to TRBJ1-3; D not certain. CDR1 and CDR2 from the germline V gene are MNHEY and SVGAGI. The CDR3 is made up of 14 amino acids. Trimming removed 5 bases from V and 0 bases from J, with 8 bases in between.

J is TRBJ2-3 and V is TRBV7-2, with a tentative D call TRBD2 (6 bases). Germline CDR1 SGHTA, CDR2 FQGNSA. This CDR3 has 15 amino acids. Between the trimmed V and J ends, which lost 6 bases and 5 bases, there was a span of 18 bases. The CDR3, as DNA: TGTGCCAGCAGGAAAGCGGGCCCCGGGAAAGATACGCAGTATTTT. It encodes CASRKAGPGKDTQYF. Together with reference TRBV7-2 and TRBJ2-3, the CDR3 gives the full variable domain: GAGVSQSPSNKVTEKGKDVELRCDPISGHTALYWYRQSLGQGLEFLIYFQGNSAPDKSGLPSDRFSAERTGGSVSTLTIQRTQQEDSAVYLCASRKAGPGKDTQYFGPGTRLTVL.

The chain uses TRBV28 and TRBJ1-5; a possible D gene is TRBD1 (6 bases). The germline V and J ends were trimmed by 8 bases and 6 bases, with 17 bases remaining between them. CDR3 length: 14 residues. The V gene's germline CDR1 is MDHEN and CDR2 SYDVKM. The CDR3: CASEGGPRSQPQHF. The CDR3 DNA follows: TGTGCCAGCGAGGGGGGACCGCGGAGTCAGCCCCAGCATTTT.

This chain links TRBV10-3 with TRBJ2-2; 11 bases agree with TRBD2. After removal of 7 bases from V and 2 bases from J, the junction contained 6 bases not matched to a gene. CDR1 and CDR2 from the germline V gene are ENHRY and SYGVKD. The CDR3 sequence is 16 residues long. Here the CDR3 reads CAIKASGRTNTGELFF. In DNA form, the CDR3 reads TGTGCCATCAAGGCTAGCGGGAGGACAAACACCGGGGAGCTGTTTTTT.

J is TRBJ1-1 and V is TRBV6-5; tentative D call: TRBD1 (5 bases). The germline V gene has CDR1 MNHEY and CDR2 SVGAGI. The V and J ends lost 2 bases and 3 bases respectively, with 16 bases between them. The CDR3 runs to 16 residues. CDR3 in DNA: TGTGCCAGCAGTTACGTGGGGCGCGGCAAGGACACTGAAGCTTTCTTT. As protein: CASSYVGRGKDTEAFF.

CDR3 sequence: CATSRELAGLLGEQFF. The CDR3 DNA reads as TGTGCCACCAGCAGAGAACTAGCTGGTCTTCTCGGTGAGCAGTTCTTC. The chain has TRBV15 and TRBJ2-1, with a possible D match to TRBD2 (6 bases). Germline lookup yields CDR1 LNHNV and CDR2 YYDKDF (reference sequence). The V end lost 0 bases, the J end lost 9 bases, and 18 bases lay between the germline ends. The CDR3 totals 16 residues.

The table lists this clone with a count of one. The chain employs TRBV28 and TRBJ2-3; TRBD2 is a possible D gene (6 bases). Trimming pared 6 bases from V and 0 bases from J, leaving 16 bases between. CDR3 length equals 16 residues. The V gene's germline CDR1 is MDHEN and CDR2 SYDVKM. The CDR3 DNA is TGTGCCAGCAGCCGTACCGGGACTGGCAGCACAGATACGCAGTATTTT. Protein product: CASSRTGTGSTDTQYF.

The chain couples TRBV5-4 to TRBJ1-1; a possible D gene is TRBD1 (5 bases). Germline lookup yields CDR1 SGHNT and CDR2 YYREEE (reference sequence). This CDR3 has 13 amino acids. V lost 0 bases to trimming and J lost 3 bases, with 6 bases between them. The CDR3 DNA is TGTGCCAGCAGCTTGGGAGGGGACACTGAAGCTTTCTTT. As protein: CASSLGGDTEAFF.

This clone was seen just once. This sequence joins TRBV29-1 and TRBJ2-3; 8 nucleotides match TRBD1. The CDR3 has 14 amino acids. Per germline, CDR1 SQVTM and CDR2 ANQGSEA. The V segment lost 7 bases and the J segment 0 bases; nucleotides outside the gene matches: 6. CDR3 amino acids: CSGQGTSSTDTQYF. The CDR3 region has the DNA TGCAGCGGACAGGGGACCTCTAGCACAGATACGCAGTATTTT.

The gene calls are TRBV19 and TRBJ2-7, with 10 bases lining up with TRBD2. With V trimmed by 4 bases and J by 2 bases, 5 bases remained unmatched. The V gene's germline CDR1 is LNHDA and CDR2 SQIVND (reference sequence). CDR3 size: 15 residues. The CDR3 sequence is CASSNSGRLPYEQYF. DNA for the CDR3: TGTGCCAGTAGTAATAGCGGGAGGCTTCCCTACGAGCAGTACTTC.

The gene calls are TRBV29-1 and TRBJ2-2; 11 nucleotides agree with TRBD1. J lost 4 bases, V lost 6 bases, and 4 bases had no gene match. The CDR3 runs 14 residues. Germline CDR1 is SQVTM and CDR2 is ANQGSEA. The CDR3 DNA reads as TGCAGCGTCTCGGGACAGGGGGGCACCGGGGAGCTGTTTTTT. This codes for CSVSGQGGTGELFF.

CDR3 residues: CASSPQTGTSYEQYF. Here the CDR3 DNA reads TGTGCCAGCAGCCCCCAAACCGGGACAAGCTACGAGCAGTACTTC. This chain connects TRBV7-2 to TRBJ2-7, with D perhaps TRBD1 (6 bases). This CDR3 spans 15 amino acids. Germline CDR1 reads SGHTA; CDR2 reads FQGNSA. Trimming took off 5 bases at V and 3 bases at J, with 17 bases between the two ends.

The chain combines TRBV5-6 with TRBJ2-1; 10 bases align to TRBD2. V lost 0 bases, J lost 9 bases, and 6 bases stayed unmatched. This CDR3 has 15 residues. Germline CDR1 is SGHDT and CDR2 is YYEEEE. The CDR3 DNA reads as TGTGCCAGCAGCTTGGGACTAGCGGGTCAGGCTGAGCAGTTCTTC. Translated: CASSLGLAGQAEQFF.

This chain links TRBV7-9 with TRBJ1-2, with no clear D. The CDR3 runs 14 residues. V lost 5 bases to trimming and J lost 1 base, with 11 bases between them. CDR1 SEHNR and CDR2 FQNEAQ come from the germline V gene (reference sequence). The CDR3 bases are TGTGCCAGCAGCCAGAGGGTGCTTAACTATGGCTACACCTTC. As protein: CASSQRVLNYGYTF. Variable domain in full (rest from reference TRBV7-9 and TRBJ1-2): DTGVSQNPRHKITKRGQNVTFRCDPISEHNRLYWYRQTLGQGPEFLTYFQNEAQLEKSRLLSDRFSAERPKGSFSTLEIQRTEQGDSAMYLCASSQRVLNYGYTFGSGTRLTVV.

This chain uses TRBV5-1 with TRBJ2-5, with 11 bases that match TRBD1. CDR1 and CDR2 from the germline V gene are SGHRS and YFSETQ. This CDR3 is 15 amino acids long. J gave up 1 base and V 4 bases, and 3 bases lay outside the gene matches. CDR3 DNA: TGCGCCAGCAGCCGAGGGACAGGGGGCCAAGAGACCCAGTACTTC. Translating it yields CASSRGTGGQETQYF. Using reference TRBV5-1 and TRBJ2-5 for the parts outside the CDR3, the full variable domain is KAGVTQTPRYLIKTRGQQVTLSCSPISGHRSVSWYQQTPGQGLQFLFEYFSETQRNKGNFPGRFSGRQFSNSRSEMNVSTLELGDSALYLCASSRGTGGQETQYFGPGTRLLVL.

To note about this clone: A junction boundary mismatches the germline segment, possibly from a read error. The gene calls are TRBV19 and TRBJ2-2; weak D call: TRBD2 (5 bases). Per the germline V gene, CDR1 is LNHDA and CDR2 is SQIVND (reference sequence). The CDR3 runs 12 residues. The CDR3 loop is CASSIEHRGAVF. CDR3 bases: TGTGCCAGTAGTATAGAACACCGGGGAGCTGTTTTT.

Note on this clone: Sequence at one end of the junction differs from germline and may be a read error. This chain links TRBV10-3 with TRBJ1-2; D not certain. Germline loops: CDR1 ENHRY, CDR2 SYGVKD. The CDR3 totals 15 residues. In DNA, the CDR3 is TGTACCATCAGTGAGCCGGTTGGAGCTAACTATGGCTACACCTTC. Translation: CTISEPVGANYGYTF.

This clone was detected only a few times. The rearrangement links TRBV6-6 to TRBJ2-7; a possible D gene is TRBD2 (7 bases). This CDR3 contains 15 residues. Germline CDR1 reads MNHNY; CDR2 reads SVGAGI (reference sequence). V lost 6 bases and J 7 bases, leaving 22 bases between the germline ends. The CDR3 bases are TGTGCCAGCAGCCCCCAAGGGGGGGTGGCGGGGGAGCAGTACTTC. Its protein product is CASSPQGGVAGEQYF.

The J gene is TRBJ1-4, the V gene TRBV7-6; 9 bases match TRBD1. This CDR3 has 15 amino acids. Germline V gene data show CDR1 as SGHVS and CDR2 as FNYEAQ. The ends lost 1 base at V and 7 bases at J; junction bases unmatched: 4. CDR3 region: CASSLGGQGGEKLFF. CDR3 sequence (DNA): TGTGCCAGCAGCTTAGGGGGACAGGGCGGTGAAAAACTGTTTTTT.

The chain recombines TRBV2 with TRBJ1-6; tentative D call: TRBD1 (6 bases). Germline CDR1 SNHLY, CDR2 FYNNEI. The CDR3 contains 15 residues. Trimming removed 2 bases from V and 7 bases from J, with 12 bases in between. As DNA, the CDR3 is TGTGCCAGCAGTGAACAGGGGATGGGGAATTCACCCCTCCACTTT. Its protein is CASSEQGMGNSPLHF.

As DNA, the CDR3 is TGTGCCAGCAGTGCTCGGGACAGGTCCTACGAGCAGTACTTC. Its protein is CASSARDRSYEQYF. The genes are TRBV27 and TRBJ2-7; 8 bases are a match to TRBD1. The germline CDR1 and CDR2 sequences are MNHEY and SMNVEV (reference sequence). This CDR3 is 14 amino acids long. V lost 5 bases, J lost 1 base, and 4 bases stayed unmatched.

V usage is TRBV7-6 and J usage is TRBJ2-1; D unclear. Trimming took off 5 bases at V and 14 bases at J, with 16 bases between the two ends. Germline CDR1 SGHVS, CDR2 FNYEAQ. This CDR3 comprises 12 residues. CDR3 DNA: TGTGCCAGCAGCCAGACTGGCCTGATGGAGTTCTTC. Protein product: CASSQTGLMEFF.

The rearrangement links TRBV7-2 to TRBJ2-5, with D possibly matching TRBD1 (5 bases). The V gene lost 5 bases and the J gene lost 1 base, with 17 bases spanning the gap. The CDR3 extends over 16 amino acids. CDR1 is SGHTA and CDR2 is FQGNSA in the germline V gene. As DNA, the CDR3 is TGTGCCAGCAGCGTATTAACGACAGTTCCCCAAGAGACCCAGTACTTC. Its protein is CASSVLTTVPQETQYF.

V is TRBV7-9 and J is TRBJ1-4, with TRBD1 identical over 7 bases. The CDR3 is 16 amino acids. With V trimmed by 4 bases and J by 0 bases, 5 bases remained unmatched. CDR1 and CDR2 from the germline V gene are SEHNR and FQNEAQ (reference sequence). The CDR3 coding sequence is TGTGCCAGCAGCTCGGGACAGAGTGCAACTAATGAAAAACTGTTTTTT. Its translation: CASSSGQSATNEKLFF.

The CDR3 region has the DNA TGTGCCAGCAGTGAATTCTGGACAGGGGGCGACGACTATGGCTACACCTTC. As protein: CASSEFWTGGDDYGYTF. The rearrangement joins TRBV2 to TRBJ1-2; the match to TRBD1 covers 11 bases. In germline, CDR1 is SNHLY, CDR2 FYNNEI. The length of the CDR3 is 17 residues. The V and J ends lost 2 bases and 3 bases, in that order; junction bases with no gene match: 8.

The CDR3, as DNA: TGTGCCAGCCGCCCACAGGGAACCTTTAATTCACCCCTCCACTTT. Residues: CASRPQGTFNSPLHF. V is TRBV11-2 and J is TRBJ1-6; weak D call: TRBD1 (6 bases). The germline V and J ends were trimmed by 8 bases and 6 bases, with 17 bases remaining between them. In germline, CDR1 is SGHAT, CDR2 FQNNGV. The CDR3 is 15 amino acids.

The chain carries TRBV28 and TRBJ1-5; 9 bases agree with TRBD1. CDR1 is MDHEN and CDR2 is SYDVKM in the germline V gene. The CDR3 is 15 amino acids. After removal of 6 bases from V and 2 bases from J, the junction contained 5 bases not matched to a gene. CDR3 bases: TGTGCCAGCAGCAGGACAGGGGTCGGCAATCAGCCCCAGCATTTT. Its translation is CASSRTGVGNQPQHF.